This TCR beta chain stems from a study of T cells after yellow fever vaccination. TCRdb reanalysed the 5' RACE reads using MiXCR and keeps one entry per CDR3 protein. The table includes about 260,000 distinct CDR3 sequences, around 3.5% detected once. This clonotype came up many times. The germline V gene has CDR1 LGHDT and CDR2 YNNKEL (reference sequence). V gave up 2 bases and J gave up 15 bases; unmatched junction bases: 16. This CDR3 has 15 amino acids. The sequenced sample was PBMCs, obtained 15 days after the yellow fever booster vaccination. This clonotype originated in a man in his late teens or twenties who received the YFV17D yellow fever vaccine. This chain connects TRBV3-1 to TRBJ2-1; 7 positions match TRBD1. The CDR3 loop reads CASSQFDRELIRLFF. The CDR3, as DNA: TGTGCCAGCAGCCAATTCGACAGGGAGTTAATTAGGCTGTTCTTC.